This T cell receptor (beta chain) came from a study of tumor-infiltrating lymphocytes in primary liver carcinoma. Background on the study: Between about 4 and 11 cm across, the tumors were all of stage T1-T3 N0M0.

CDR1 and CDR2 from the germline V gene are MGHRA and YSYEKL. The CDR3 totals 16 residues. For this clonotype: One junction end does not reproduce the germline sequence, and a read error may be involved.

Total RNA amounting to around 540 ng was the source from which TCR beta cDNA was made with a constant-region primer. For TCR beta, libraries were produced by three nested multiplex PCR rounds using slightly modified ARM-PCR. The first two PCR rounds used TRBV1-TRBV30 primers with a Cbeta primer, approximately 10 cycles each. MiXCR was run by TCRdb on the multiplex PCR reads, yielding one entry per CDR3 protein. Of over 95,000 distinct CDR3 sequences in the sample, around 63% were seen once. Both RNA and DNA were isolated together from around 20-30 mg of bulk tissue that had not been sorted. Each participant had primary liver carcinoma, and surgical resection was the treatment. Every patient had chronic HBV infection and was treatment-naive.

The sample was liver tumor tissue from sampling region 5. Sample subset: tumor region T5, tumor centre. The chain links TRBV4-1 to TRBJ1-2; possible D gene TRBD1, 5 bases. This TCR was sampled from a woman in her sixties or seventies with primary liver carcinoma and hepatitis B virus infection. CDR3 coding DNA: TGCGTCAGCAGCGTAACCGGGACGAATTTTAACTATGGCTACACCTTC. Residues: CVSSVTGTNFNYGYTF.